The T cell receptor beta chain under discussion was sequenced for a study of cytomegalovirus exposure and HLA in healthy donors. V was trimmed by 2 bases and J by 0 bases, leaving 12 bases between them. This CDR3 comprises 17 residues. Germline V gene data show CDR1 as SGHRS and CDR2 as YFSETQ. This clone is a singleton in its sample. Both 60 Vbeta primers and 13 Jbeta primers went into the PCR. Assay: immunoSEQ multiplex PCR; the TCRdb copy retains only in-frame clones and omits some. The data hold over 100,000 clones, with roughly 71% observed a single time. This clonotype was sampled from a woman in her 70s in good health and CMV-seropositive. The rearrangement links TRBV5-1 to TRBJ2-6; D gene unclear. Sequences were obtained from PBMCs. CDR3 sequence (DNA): TGCGCCAGCAGCTTTACAAGTATTTCCTCTGGGGCCAACGTCCTGACTTTC. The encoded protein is CASSFTSISSGANVLTF.